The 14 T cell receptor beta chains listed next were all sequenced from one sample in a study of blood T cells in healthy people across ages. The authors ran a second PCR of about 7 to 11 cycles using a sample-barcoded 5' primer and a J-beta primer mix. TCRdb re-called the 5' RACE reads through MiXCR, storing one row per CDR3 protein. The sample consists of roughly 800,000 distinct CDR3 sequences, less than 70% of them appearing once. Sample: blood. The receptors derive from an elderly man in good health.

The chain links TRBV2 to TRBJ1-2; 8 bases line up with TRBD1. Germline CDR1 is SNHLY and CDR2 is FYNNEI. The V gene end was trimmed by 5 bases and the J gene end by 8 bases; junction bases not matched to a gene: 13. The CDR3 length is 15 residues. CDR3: CASSPQDRAFLGYTF. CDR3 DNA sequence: TGTGCCAGCAGTCCGCAGGACAGGGCCTTCTTAGGCTACACCTTC.

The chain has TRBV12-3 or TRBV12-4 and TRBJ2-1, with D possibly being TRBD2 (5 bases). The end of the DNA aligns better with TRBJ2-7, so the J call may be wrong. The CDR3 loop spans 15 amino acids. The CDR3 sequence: CASSATRGNYNEQYF. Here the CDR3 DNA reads TGTGCCAGCAGTGCTACTAGAGGGAACTACAATGAGCAGTACTTC.

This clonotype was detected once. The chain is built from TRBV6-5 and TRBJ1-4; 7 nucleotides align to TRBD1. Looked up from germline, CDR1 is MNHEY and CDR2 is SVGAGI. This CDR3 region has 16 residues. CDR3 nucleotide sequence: TGTGCTAACGAACCCCATACCGACAGGGCAGATGAAAAACTGTTTTTT. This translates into CANEPHTDRADEKLFF.

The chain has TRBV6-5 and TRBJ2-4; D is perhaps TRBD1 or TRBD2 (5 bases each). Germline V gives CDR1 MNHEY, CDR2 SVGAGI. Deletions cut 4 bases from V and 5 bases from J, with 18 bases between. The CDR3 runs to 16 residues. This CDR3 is CASSFSWGRLENIQYF. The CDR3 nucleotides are TGTGCCAGCAGTTTCTCGTGGGGACGGTTAGAAAACATTCAGTACTTC.

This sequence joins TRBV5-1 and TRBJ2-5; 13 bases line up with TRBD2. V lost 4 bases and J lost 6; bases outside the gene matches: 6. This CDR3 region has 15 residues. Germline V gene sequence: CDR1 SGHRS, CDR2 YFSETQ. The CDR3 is CASSDTSGREKTQYF. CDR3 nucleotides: TGCGCCAGCAGCGACACTAGCGGGAGGGAAAAGACCCAGTACTTC.

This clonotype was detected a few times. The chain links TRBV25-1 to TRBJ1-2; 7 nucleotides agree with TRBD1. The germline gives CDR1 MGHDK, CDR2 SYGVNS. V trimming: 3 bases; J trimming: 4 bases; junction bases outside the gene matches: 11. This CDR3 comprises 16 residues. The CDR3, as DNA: TGTGCCAGCAGTGACCTGGGGGCTGGGACAGTCTATGGCTACACCTTC. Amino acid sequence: CASSDLGAGTVYGYTF.

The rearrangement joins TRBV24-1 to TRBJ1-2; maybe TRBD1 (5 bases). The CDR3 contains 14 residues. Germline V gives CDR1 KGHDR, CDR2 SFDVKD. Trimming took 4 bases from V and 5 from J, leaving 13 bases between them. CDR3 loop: CATSEPDSVYGYTF. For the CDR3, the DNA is TGTGCCACCAGTGAACCTGACAGCGTTTATGGCTACACCTTC.

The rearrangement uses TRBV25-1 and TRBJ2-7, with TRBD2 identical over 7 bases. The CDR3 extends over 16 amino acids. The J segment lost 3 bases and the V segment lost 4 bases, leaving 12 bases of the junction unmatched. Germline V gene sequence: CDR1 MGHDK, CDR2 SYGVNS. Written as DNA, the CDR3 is TGTGCCAGCAGTGCCGGGACTACGATTCGGAGCTACGAGCAGTACTTC. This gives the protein CASSAGTTIRSYEQYF.

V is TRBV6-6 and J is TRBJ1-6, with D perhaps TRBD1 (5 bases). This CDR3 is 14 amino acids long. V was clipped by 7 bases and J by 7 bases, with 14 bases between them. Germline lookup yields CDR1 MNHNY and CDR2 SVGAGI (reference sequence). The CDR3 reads CASKVGAGNSPLHF. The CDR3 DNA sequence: TGTGCCAGCAAGGTAGGGGCCGGAAATTCACCCCTCCACTTT.

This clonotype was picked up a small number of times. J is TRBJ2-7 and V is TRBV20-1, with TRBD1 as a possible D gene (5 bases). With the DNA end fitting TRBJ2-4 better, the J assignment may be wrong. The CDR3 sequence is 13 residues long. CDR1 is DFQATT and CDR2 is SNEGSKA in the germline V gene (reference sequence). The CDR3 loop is CSQGVGIGNIQYF. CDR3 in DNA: TGCAGTCAGGGCGTTGGGATCGGAAACATTCAGTACTTC.

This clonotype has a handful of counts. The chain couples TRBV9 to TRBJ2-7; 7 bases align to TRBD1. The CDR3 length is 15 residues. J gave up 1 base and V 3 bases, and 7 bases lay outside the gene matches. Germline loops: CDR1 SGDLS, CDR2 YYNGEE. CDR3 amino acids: CASSETGSRSYEQYF. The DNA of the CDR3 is TGTGCCAGCAGCGAGACAGGGAGTCGGTCCTACGAGCAGTACTTC. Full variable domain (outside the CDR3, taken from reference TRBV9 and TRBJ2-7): DSGVTQTPKHLITATGQRVTLRCSPRSGDLSVYWYQQSLDQGLQFLIQYYNGEERAKGNILERFSAQQFPDLHSELNLSSLELGDSALYFCASSETGSRSYEQYFGPGTRLTVT.

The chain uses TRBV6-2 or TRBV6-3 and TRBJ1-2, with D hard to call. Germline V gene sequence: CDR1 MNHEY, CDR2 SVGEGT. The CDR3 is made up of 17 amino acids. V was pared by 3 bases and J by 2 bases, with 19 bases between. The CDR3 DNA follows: TGTGCCAGCAGTTATTTTCGTCATGGGAAGAGCAACTATGGCTACACCTTC. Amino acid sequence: CASSYFRHGKSNYGYTF.

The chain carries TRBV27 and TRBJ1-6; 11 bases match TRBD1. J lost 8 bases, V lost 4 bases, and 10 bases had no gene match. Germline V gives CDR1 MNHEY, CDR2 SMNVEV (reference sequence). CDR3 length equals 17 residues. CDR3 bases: TGTGCCAGCAGTTGCCTTCAGGGACAGGGGGTAGATTCACCCCTCCACTTT. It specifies CASSCLQGQGVDSPLHF.

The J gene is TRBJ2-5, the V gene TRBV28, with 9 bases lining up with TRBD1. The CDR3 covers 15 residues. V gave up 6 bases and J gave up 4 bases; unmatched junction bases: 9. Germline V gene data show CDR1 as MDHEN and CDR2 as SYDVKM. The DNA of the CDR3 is TGTGCCAGCAGCCTCGACAGGGGGTTATCAGAGACCCAGTACTTC. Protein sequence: CASSLDRGLSETQYF.